The source of this TCR beta chain is a study of blood T cells in healthy people across ages. It was with a sample-barcoded 5' primer and a J-beta primer mix that a second PCR of about 6 to 12 cycles was run. Each cDNA molecule, via a template-switch adaptor with 12 random nucleotides, was tagged. From the 5' RACE reads, TCRdb called clonotypes with MiXCR, one entry per CDR3 protein. The table lists fewer than 700,000 distinct CDR3 sequences, more than 45% of them singletons. The CDR3 sequence is 13 residues long. Germline-derived CDR1 and CDR2 are SQVTM and ANQGSEA. V was trimmed by 6 bases and J by 1 base, leaving 12 bases between them.

This rearrangement joins TRBV29-1 to TRBJ1-1; D gene unclear. Sequencing was done on a sample of blood. This clonotype was sampled from a man aged 80 or over in good health. CDR3 coding DNA: TGCAGCGTCCGCCGGATGCCGAACACTGAAGCTTTCTTT. Encoded protein: CSVRRMPNTEAFF.